These T cell receptor beta chains were read from a single sample in a study of blood T cell repertoires in COVID-19. Produced via immunoSEQ multiplex PCR; TCRdb's table is partial and in-frame only. The sample lists over 90,000 clones, 89% occurring once. Material: peripheral blood. The source of these receptors is a woman in her sixties or seventies with acute or convalescent COVID-19. CDR3s include the opening cysteine and the closing phenylalanine or tryptophan. The order of the fields is clone size, J gene, V gene, D gene, CDR3 protein, CDR3 DNA. A D gene is named only where the DNA matches it firmly. For some rows the clone size is stated as once, few or many, or as a class when expanded; others skip it.

abundance: -
j_gene: TRBJ1-4
v_gene: TRBV27
d_gene: -
CDR3aa: CASSPSGLHHGEKLFF
CDR3nt: TGTGCCAGCAGTCCTTCGGGACTCCATCACGGTGAAAAACTGTTTTTT

abundance: few
j_gene: TRBJ2-5
v_gene: TRBV19
d_gene: TRBD2
CDR3aa: CASSIAGTSGGETQYF
CDR3nt: TGTGCCAGTAGTATAGCCGGGACTAGCGGGGGAGAGACCCAGTACTTC

abundance: -
j_gene: TRBJ1-1
v_gene: TRBV29-1
d_gene: -
CDR3aa: CSARQTQMNTEAFF
CDR3nt: TGCAGCGCTCGACAGACTCAGATGAACACTGAAGCTTTCTTT

abundance: -
j_gene: TRBJ2-4
v_gene: TRBV6-6
d_gene: TRBD1
CDR3aa: CASSYPTTGGMDIQYF
CDR3nt: TGTGCCAGCAGTTACCCTACGACAGGGGGCATGGACATTCAGTACTTC

abundance: -
j_gene: TRBJ2-1
v_gene: TRBV28
d_gene: TRBD2
CDR3aa: CASSLGAGREDDYSSYNEQFF
CDR3nt: TGTGCCAGCAGTTTAGGGGCTGGGCGGGAGGACGATTACAGCTCCTACAATGAGCAGTTCTTC

abundance: -
j_gene: TRBJ2-1
v_gene: TRBV27
d_gene: TRBD2
CDR3aa: CASSDQLAGARSSYNEQFF
CDR3nt: TGTGCCAGCAGTGACCAACTAGCGGGAGCCCGGAGCTCCTACAATGAGCAGTTCTTC

abundance: -
j_gene: TRBJ1-4
v_gene: TRBV18
d_gene: TRBD1
CDR3aa: CASSPEARQGEEKLFF
CDR3nt: TGTGCCAGCTCACCAGAGGCAAGACAGGGGGAAGAAAAACTGTTTTTT

abundance: -
j_gene: TRBJ2-2
v_gene: TRBV24-1
d_gene: -
CDR3aa: CATSDLTSNTGELFF
CDR3nt: TGTGCCACCAGTGACCTGACTAGTAACACCGGGGAGCTGTTTTTT

abundance: -
j_gene: TRBJ1-2
v_gene: TRBV27
d_gene: -
CDR3aa: CASSLAQSGVPGGYTF
CDR3nt: TGTGCCAGCAGTTTAGCGCAATCAGGGGTCCCCGGGGGCTACACCTTC

abundance: -
j_gene: TRBJ1-2
v_gene: TRBV19
d_gene: TRBD1
CDR3aa: CASSTDRGADYGYTF
CDR3nt: TGTGCCAGCTCTACTGACAGGGGGGCAGATTATGGCTACACCTTC

abundance: few
j_gene: TRBJ1-3
v_gene: TRBV27
d_gene: -
CDR3aa: CASSRGGGNTIYF
CDR3nt: TGTGCCAGCAGTCGGGGGGGCGGAAACACCATATATTTT

abundance: -
j_gene: TRBJ1-5
v_gene: TRBV5-1
d_gene: -
CDR3aa: CASSLDGGDNQPQHF
CDR3nt: TGCGCCAGCAGCTTGGATGGAGGGGACAATCAGCCCCAGCATTTT

abundance: -
j_gene: TRBJ2-1
v_gene: TRBV7-8
d_gene: TRBD2
CDR3aa: CASSSYSGKGQNEQFF
CDR3nt: TGTGCCAGCAGCTCCTATAGCGGGAAGGGCCAAAATGAGCAGTTCTTC

abundance: -
j_gene: TRBJ1-1
v_gene: TRBV4-1
d_gene: TRBD1
CDR3aa: CASSHRSQGLTEAFF
CDR3nt: TGCGCCAGCAGCCACCGCTCACAGGGGTTGACTGAAGCTTTCTTT

abundance: -
j_gene: TRBJ2-7
v_gene: TRBV16
d_gene: -
CDR3aa: CASSQSASEGQYF
CDR3nt: TGTGCCAGCAGCCAATCGGCTAGCGAGGGGCAGTACTTC

abundance: -
j_gene: TRBJ2-3
v_gene: TRBV13
d_gene: -
CDR3aa: CASSLGSTDTQYF
CDR3nt: TGTGCCAGCAGCTTAGGTAGTACAGATACGCAGTATTTT

abundance: -
j_gene: TRBJ1-5
v_gene: TRBV19
d_gene: TRBD1
CDR3aa: CASSRLRTGESGGQPQHF
CDR3nt: TGTGCCAGTAGTAGATTAAGGACAGGGGAGTCCGGTGGGCAGCCCCAGCATTTT

abundance: -
j_gene: TRBJ1-1
v_gene: TRBV30
d_gene: -
CDR3aa: CAWSGQNTEAFF
CDR3nt: TGTGCCTGGAGTGGTCAGAACACTGAAGCTTTCTTT

abundance: -
j_gene: TRBJ1-4
v_gene: TRBV6-5
d_gene: TRBD1
CDR3aa: CASKDSTGGDEKLFF
CDR3nt: TGTGCCAGCAAGGACTCGACAGGGGGGGATGAAAAACTGTTTTTT

abundance: -
j_gene: TRBJ1-1
v_gene: TRBV19
d_gene: -
CDR3aa: CASTSGLGNTEAFF
CDR3nt: TGTGCCAGTACAAGCGGTCTAGGGAACACTGAAGCTTTCTTT

abundance: -
j_gene: TRBJ1-4
v_gene: TRBV28
d_gene: -
CDR3aa: CASSLWEGRGNEKLFF
CDR3nt: TGTGCCAGCAGTTTATGGGAAGGGAGGGGGAATGAAAAACTGTTTTTT

abundance: -
j_gene: TRBJ1-1
v_gene: TRBV5-4
d_gene: -
CDR3aa: CASSRGGGNMNTEAFF
CDR3nt: TGTGCCAGCAGCCGCGGGGGCGGGAACATGAACACTGAAGCTTTCTTT